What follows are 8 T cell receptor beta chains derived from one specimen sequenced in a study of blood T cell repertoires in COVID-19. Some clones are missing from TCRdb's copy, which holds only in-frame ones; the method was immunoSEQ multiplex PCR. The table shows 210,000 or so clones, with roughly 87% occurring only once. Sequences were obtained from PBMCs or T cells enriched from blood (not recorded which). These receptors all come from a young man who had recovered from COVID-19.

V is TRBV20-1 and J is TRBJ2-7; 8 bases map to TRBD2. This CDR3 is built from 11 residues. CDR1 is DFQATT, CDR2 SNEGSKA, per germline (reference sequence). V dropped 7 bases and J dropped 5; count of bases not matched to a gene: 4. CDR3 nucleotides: TGCAGTGGCCGGGAGGGCCACGAGCAGTACTTC. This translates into CSGREGHEQYF.

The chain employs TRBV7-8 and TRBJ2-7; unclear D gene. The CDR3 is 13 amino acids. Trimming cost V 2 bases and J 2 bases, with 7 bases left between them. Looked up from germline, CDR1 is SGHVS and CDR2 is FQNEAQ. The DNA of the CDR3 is TGTGCCAGCAGCTTAAACGGTCCCTACGAGCAGTACTTC. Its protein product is CASSLNGPYEQYF.

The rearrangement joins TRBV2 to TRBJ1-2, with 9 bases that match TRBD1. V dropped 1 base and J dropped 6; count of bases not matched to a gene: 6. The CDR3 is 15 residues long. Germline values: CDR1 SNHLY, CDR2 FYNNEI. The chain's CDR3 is CASSEGDRDFDGYTF. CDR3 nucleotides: TGTGCCAGCAGTGAAGGGGACAGGGACTTCGATGGCTACACCTTC.

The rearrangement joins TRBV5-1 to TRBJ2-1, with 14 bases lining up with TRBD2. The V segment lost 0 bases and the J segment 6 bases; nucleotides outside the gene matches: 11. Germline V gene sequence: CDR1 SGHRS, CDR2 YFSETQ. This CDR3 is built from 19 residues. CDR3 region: CASSLGNTPGTSGSNEQFF. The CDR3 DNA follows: TGCGCCAGCAGCTTGGGAAATACCCCCGGGACTAGCGGGAGCAATGAGCAGTTCTTC.

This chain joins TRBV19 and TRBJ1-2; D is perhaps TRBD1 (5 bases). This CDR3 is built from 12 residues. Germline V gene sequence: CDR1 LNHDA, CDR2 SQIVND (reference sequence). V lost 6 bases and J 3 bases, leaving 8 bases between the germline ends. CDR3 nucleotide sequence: TGTGCCAGTAGAGGGGCGGACTATGGCTACACCTTC. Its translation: CASRGADYGYTF.

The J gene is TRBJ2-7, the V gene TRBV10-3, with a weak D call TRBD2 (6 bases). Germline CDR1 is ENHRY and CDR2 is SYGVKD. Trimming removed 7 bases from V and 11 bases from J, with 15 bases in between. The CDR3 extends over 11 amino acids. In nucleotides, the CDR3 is TGTGCCATCATGGAGGGATCCGTGGAGTACTTC. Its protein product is CAIMEGSVEYF.

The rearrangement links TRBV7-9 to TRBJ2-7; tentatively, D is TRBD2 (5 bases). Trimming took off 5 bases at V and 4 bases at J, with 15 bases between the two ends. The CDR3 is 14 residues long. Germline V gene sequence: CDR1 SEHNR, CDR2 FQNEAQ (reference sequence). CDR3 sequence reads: CASSPSGLTYEQYF. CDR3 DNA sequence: TGTGCCAGCAGCCCCTCGGGATTGACATACGAGCAGTACTTC.

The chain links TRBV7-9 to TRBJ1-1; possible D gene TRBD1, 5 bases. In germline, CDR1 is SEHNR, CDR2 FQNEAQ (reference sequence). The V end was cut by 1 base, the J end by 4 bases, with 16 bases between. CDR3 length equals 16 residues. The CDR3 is CASSLGASGLGTEAFF. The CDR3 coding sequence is TGTGCCAGCAGCTTAGGAGCGTCAGGGTTGGGCACTGAAGCTTTCTTT.